These 22 T cell receptor beta chains came from one sample sequenced in a study of regulatory T cells in long-lasting Graves disease. The time point denotes: newly diagnosed GD, antithyroid drugs for less than 3 months. Researchers made the TCR library from RNA that was extracted from PBMCs. iRepertoire HTBI primers and Arm-PCR of CDR3 regions built TCR beta libraries. TCRdb called the multiplex PCR reads again in MiXCR, with one record for every CDR3 protein. This table has 300,000 to 400,000 distinct CDR3 sequences, 15% to 18% appearing once. The material sequenced was peripheral blood mononuclear cells (PBMCs), taken at new diagnosis, from a patient treated with antithyroid drugs. The receptor set was obtained from a female donor with Graves disease.

This chain joins TRBV19 and TRBJ1-1; perhaps TRBD1 as D (6 bases). The germline gives CDR1 LNHDA, CDR2 SQIVND (reference sequence). There are 14 residues in the CDR3. The V and J ends lost 3 bases and 6 bases respectively, with 14 bases between them. The CDR3 DNA follows: TGTGCCAGTAGTATTCGGGGCCCAGGGGCTGAAGCTTTCTTT. Amino acids: CASSIRGPGAEAFF.

There are many counts of this clonotype. V and J are TRBV7-2 and TRBJ2-1; no firm D call. CDR1 and CDR2 from the germline V gene are SGHTA and FQGNSA. V was trimmed by 3 bases and J by 5 bases, leaving 5 bases between them. This CDR3 contains 12 residues. The CDR3 DNA reads as TGTGCCAGCAGCTTTACTGACAATGAGCAGTTCTTC. Translated: CASSFTDNEQFF.

This clonotype was seen at least ten times. The chain recombines TRBV7-6 with TRBJ1-6; D is possibly TRBD1 (6 bases). CDR1 is SGHVS, CDR2 FNYEAQ, per germline. Trimming shortened V by 5 bases and J by 7 bases, and 12 bases separated the two germline ends. This CDR3 region has 14 residues. The CDR3 region is CASSPGQFNSPLHF. CDR3 nucleotides: TGTGCCAGCAGCCCCGGACAGTTCAATTCACCCCTCCACTTT.

In its sample, this clonotype was seen many times. Relative to the germline gene, one junction end is altered; a read error may explain this. V usage is TRBV5-1 and J usage is TRBJ1-1; D gene uncertain. There are 13 residues in the CDR3. Looked up from germline, CDR1 is SGHRS and CDR2 is YFSETQ. The CDR3 is CASSLKGNTEAFF. The CDR3 coding sequence is TGTGCCAGCAGCTTGAAGGGTAACACTGAAGCTTTCTTT.

This clonotype was observed many times. The genes are TRBV4-1 and TRBJ1-1; the D gene is possibly TRBD1 (6 bases). The CDR3 has 16 amino acids. Germline V gene sequence: CDR1 MGHRA, CDR2 YSYEKL. V was cut by 1 base and J by 3 bases, with 15 bases left in between. The CDR3 protein is CASSQGSPGQDTEAFF. CDR3 nucleotide sequence: TGCGCCAGCAGCCAAGGGAGTCCGGGACAAGACACTGAAGCTTTCTTT.

This clonotype has at least ten counts. The genes are TRBV18 and TRBJ1-5; D remains ambiguous. Germline V gene sequence: CDR1 KGHSH, CDR2 LQKENI. V was trimmed by 3 bases and J by 7 bases, leaving 7 bases between them. The CDR3 has 12 amino acids. The CDR3 sequence is CASSPEGQPQHF. The CDR3 nucleotides read TGTGCCAGCTCACCGGAGGGCCAGCCCCAGCATTTT.

This clonotype turned up a few times. The genes are TRBV5-4 and TRBJ2-5, with 8 bases matching TRBD2. The junction had 11 bases not matched to a gene; V was cut back by 4 bases and J by 0 bases. Germline assignment: CDR1 SGHNT and CDR2 YYREEE (reference sequence). CDR3 length equals 17 residues. CDR3 amino acids: CASSPPRGSGDQETQYF. In DNA form, the CDR3 reads TGTGCCAGCAGCCCCCCCCGGGGTAGCGGGGACCAAGAGACCCAGTACTTC.

The rearrangement links TRBV19 to TRBJ2-5, with 8 bases matching TRBD1. The junction had 4 bases not matched to a gene; V was cut back by 6 bases and J by 1 base. Germline CDR1 reads LNHDA; CDR2 reads SQIVND (reference sequence). There are 14 residues in the CDR3. The CDR3 DNA follows: TGTGCCAGTAGCCGGACAGGGACCCAAGAGACCCAGTACTTC. Encoded protein: CASSRTGTQETQYF.

This clonotype was seen ten or more times. The V and J genes are TRBV7-9 and TRBJ2-1, with D perhaps TRBD1 or TRBD2 (5 bases each). The CDR3 contains 14 residues. V was trimmed by 8 bases and J by 6 bases, leaving 17 bases between them. In germline, CDR1 is SEHNR, CDR2 FQNEAQ (reference sequence). The CDR3 here is CASSTLTGPNEQFF. DNA of the CDR3: TGTGCCAGCTCCACCCTAACGGGACCCAATGAGCAGTTCTTC. The variable domain in full, with the rest retrieved from reference TRBV7-9 and TRBJ2-1, is DTGVSQNPRHKITKRGQNVTFRCDPISEHNRLYWYRQTLGQGPEFLTYFQNEAQLEKSRLLSDRFSAERPKGSFSTLEIQRTEQGDSAMYLCASSTLTGPNEQFFGPGTRLTVL.

This clonotype appeared a few times. This sequence joins TRBV4-1 and TRBJ1-2; possibly TRBD1 for D (6 bases). V was cut by 0 bases and J by 7 bases, with 15 bases left in between. Germline loops: CDR1 MGHRA, CDR2 YSYEKL. The CDR3 length is 15 residues. CDR3 bases: TGCGCCAGCAGCCAAGAAACCCGGGGGCGGTCTGGCTACACCTTC. Protein sequence: CASSQETRGRSGYTF.

This clonotype was counted a few times. V is TRBV6-2 or TRBV6-3 and J is TRBJ2-2; the D gene could be TRBD1 or TRBD2 (5 bases each). In germline, CDR1 is MNHEY, CDR2 SVGEGT. The V and J ends lost 8 bases and 6 bases respectively, with 10 bases between them. The CDR3 covers 12 residues. CDR3 region: CASQVGAGELFF. CDR3 nucleotide sequence: TGTGCCAGCCAAGTGGGGGCCGGGGAGCTGTTTTTT.

This rearrangement joins TRBV5-4 to TRBJ2-7; no clear D. The CDR3 totals 15 residues. Trimming removed 0 bases from V and 2 bases from J, with 12 bases in between. Germline V CDR1 and CDR2: SGHNT, YYREEE (reference sequence). In nucleotides, the CDR3 is TGTGCCAGCAGCTTGGGAGGCGGCAGTGCCTACGAGCAGTACTTC. Protein: CASSLGGGSAYEQYF.

V is TRBV7-9 and J is TRBJ1-4; D is possibly TRBD1 (5 bases). This CDR3 is 14 amino acids long. Germline assignment: CDR1 SEHNR and CDR2 FQNEAQ (reference sequence). V lost 5 bases to trimming and J lost 8 bases, with 15 bases between them. CDR3 sequence (DNA): TGTGCCAGCAGCCCCCCGGGACCGAGAGAAAAACTGTTTTTT. It encodes CASSPPGPREKLFF.

Ten or more counts support this clonotype. The V call is TRBV28, the J call TRBJ2-7; 10 nucleotides match TRBD2. V gave up 3 bases and J gave up 3 bases; unmatched junction bases: 11. The CDR3 contains 17 residues. Per germline, CDR1 MDHEN and CDR2 SYDVKM. The CDR3 is CASSFQAGGLGFYEQYF. In nucleotides, the CDR3 is TGTGCCAGCAGTTTTCAAGCGGGAGGGCTTGGTTTCTACGAGCAGTACTTC.

The sample holds many counts of this clonotype. The rearrangement joins TRBV3-1 to TRBJ1-2; TRBD1 might be the D (5 bases). CDR1 is LGHDT, CDR2 YNNKEL, per germline (reference sequence). The CDR3 is 17 residues long. The V gene lost 4 bases and the J gene lost 2 bases, with 20 bases spanning the gap. The CDR3 nucleotides are TGTGCCAGCAGCCCAGGACTAGGCTGGGGGTCCAACTATGGCTACACCTTC. The encoded protein is CASSPGLGWGSNYGYTF.

This clonotype was observed many times. The chain uses TRBV6-2 or TRBV6-3 and TRBJ2-3, with D perhaps TRBD2 (5 bases). This CDR3 contains 13 residues. Germline V gene sequence: CDR1 MNHEY, CDR2 SVGEGT. V was shortened by 5 bases and J by 0 bases, with 6 bases between the two germline ends. The CDR3 bases are TGTGCCAGCAGTCGGGAAAGCACAGATACGCAGTATTTT. As protein: CASSRESTDTQYF.

This clonotype was seen a few times. V is TRBV24-1 and J is TRBJ2-4; D may match TRBD1 or TRBD2 (5 bases each). Looked up from germline, CDR1 is KGHDR and CDR2 is SFDVKD. The CDR3 runs to 15 residues. The V and J ends lost 2 bases and 3 bases respectively, with 10 bases between them. CDR3 in DNA: TGTGCCACCAGTGATTCCCGGGACGACAAAAACATTCAGTACTTC. Translated: CATSDSRDDKNIQYF.

The rearrangement links TRBV12-3 or TRBV12-4 to TRBJ2-3; D possibly corresponds to TRBD2 (6 bases). The CDR3 covers 14 residues. V was trimmed by 5 bases and J by 7 bases, leaving 16 bases between them. The CDR3 DNA follows: TGTGCCAGCAGTCCAGCGGGCGACCGAAATACGCAGTATTTT. Residues: CASSPAGDRNTQYF.

This clonotype was detected a few times. The chain has TRBV9 and TRBJ2-1; 7 bases match TRBD2. Germline V CDR1 and CDR2: SGDLS, YYNGEE. The CDR3 length is 16 residues. The V segment lost 0 bases and the J segment 0 bases; nucleotides outside the gene matches: 3. CDR3 bases: TGTGCCAGCAGCGTAGTAGGCGGGAGCTCCTACAATGAGCAGTTCTTC. Protein product: CASSVVGGSSYNEQFF.

Many counts were recorded for this clonotype. This rearrangement joins TRBV27 to TRBJ1-4; D not resolved. CDR3 length: 17 residues. Trimming cost V 5 bases and J 0 bases, with 16 bases left between them. The germline V gene encodes CDR1 MNHEY and CDR2 SMNVEV (reference sequence). CDR3 nucleotide sequence: TGTGCCAGCAGTCCAGCTTGGAATCTAGCAACTAATGAAAAACTGTTTTTT. Translating it yields CASSPAWNLATNEKLFF.

This clonotype was seen many times. The chain links TRBV6-5 to TRBJ1-1; D not resolved. CDR1 and CDR2 from the germline V gene are MNHEY and SVGAGI. This CDR3 is 11 amino acids long. V was shortened by 4 bases and J by 8 bases, with 8 bases between the two germline ends. CDR3: CASSSRTEAFF. DNA of the CDR3: TGTGCCAGCAGTTCGAGAACGGAAGCTTTCTTT.

The J gene is TRBJ2-2, the V gene TRBV29-1, with 8 bases identical to TRBD2. This CDR3 contains 15 residues. Germline V gene lookup returns CDR1 SQVTM and CDR2 ANQGSEA. V was clipped by 6 bases and J by 0 bases; unmatched bases: 6. CDR3 bases: TGCAGCGTAATAGGGCGGGGGGCGAACACCGGGGAGCTGTTTTTT. Protein sequence: CSVIGRGANTGELFF.